The 20 T cell receptor beta chains reported below all come from one sample, sequenced in a study of cytomegalovirus exposure and HLA in healthy donors (dated 2017 in TCRdb). The library was generated by the immunoSEQ multiplex PCR assay. The multiplex PCR relied on a mix of 60 forward primers for TCR Vbeta segments and 13 reverse primers for TCR Jbeta segments. TCRdb holds this immuneACCESS table with in-frame rearrangements only. Some clones are missing; in checked studies, unresolved V genes explain under half, and the rest has no known cause. For this sample there are 100,000 to 150,000 clones; just under 80% appear just once. The ten largest account for about 1.5% of the sample. Sequencing input: PBMCs. The source of these receptors is a woman in her late teens or twenties in good health and CMV-seronegative.

The chain has TRBV5-4 and TRBJ2-3; TRBD2 matches at 13 bases. CDR3 length equals 19 residues. CDR1 and CDR2 (germline): SGHNT, YYREEE (reference sequence). The V segment lost 4 bases and the J segment 1 base; nucleotides outside the gene matches: 12. CDR3 nucleotides: TGTGCCAGCAGCCCACCCACTAGCGGGAGGGCTTTCGGCACAGATACGCAGTATTTT. Its protein product is CASSPPTSGRAFGTDTQYF.

The chain employs TRBV7-2 and TRBJ2-7; 8 nucleotides agree with TRBD2. The CDR3 has 15 residues. CDR1 is SGHTA, CDR2 FQGNSA, per germline. The J segment lost 4 bases and the V segment lost 1 base, leaving 6 bases of the junction unmatched. The CDR3 bases are TGTGCCAGCAGCTTAGTGACTAGCGAAGTTTACGAGCAGTACTTC. It is translated as CASSLVTSEVYEQYF.

This clone was detected only a few times. The rearrangement links TRBV5-1 to TRBJ2-2; TRBD2 matches at 8 bases. Per germline, CDR1 SGHRS and CDR2 YFSETQ. V lost 5 bases, J lost 4 bases, and 10 bases stayed unmatched. This CDR3 has 16 residues. The CDR3 here is CASSPGLVVGTGELFF. The CDR3 coding sequence is TGCGCCAGCAGTCCGGGACTAGTGGTGGGCACCGGGGAGCTGTTTTTT.

V is TRBV27 and J is TRBJ2-7, with D perhaps TRBD2 (5 bases). V lost 5 bases and J 2 bases, leaving 13 bases between the germline ends. The CDR3 covers 14 residues. In germline, CDR1 is MNHEY, CDR2 SMNVEV (reference sequence). CDR3 sequence (DNA): TGTGCCAGCAGTCTCATCCCCGGGGCCTACGAGCAGTACTTC. The encoded protein is CASSLIPGAYEQYF.

The chain carries TRBV5-4 and TRBJ2-1; a weak D match, TRBD2 (6 bases). Deletions cut 3 bases from V and 4 bases from J, with 23 bases between. Germline-derived CDR1 and CDR2 are SGHNT and YYREEE (reference sequence). The CDR3 is made up of 18 amino acids. DNA for the CDR3: TGTGCCAGCAGCTCGGGCCCCCGAAGCGGGTCGAGATACAATGAGCAGTTCTTC. As protein: CASSSGPRSGSRYNEQFF. Drawing the rest from reference TRBV5-4 and TRBJ2-1, the complete variable domain is ETGVTQSPTHLIKTRGQQVTLRCSSQSGHNTVSWYQQALGQGPQFIFQYYREEENGRGNFPPRFSGLQFPNYSSELNVNALELDDSALYLCASSSGPRSGSRYNEQFFGPGTRLTVL.

The V and J genes are TRBV19 and TRBJ1-5, with D perhaps matching TRBD1 (5 bases). Trimming shortened V by 2 bases and J by 6 bases, and 14 bases separated the two germline ends. The CDR3 runs 15 residues. CDR1 is LNHDA, CDR2 SQIVND, per germline (reference sequence). In nucleotides, the CDR3 is TGTGCCAGTAGTATAAGTTATGGGAGGGGTCAGCCCCAGCATTTT. Its translation is CASSISYGRGQPQHF.

The chain recombines TRBV30 with TRBJ1-1, with D perhaps TRBD1 (5 bases). Germline V gene data show CDR1 as GTSNPN and CDR2 as SVGIG (reference sequence). The CDR3 runs 20 residues. Trimming stripped 3 bases from V and 1 base from J, with 30 bases between. CDR3 loop: CAWRNRRGGEKLERNTEAFF. The DNA for the CDR3 is TGTGCCTGGAGGAATAGGAGAGGAGGGGAAAAGCTTGAGAGGAACACTGAAGCTTTCTTT.

This sequence joins TRBV27 and TRBJ2-2, with 12 nucleotides matching TRBD2. The CDR3 runs to 15 residues. Looked up from germline, CDR1 is MNHEY and CDR2 is SMNVEV (reference sequence). The trim removed 11 bases at V and 2 bases at J, leaving 6 bases unmatched. CDR3 loop: CAVTGLAGNTGELFF. The DNA of the CDR3 is TGTGCCGTTACGGGACTAGCGGGTAACACCGGGGAGCTGTTTTTT.

The CDR3: CASSYTGENRYSNQPQHF. In nucleotides, the CDR3 is TGTGCCAGCAGCTATACAGGGGAGAACCGCTATAGCAATCAGCCCCAGCATTTT. The V call is TRBV21-1, the J call TRBJ1-5; the table calls TRBD1, which could not be checked here. TRBV21-1 is reported as a pseudogene. The length of the CDR3 is 18 residues.

The chain links TRBV18 to TRBJ1-5; 11 nucleotides match TRBD1. V dropped 0 bases and J dropped 9; count of bases not matched to a gene: 4. The CDR3 loop spans 15 amino acids. From germline, CDR1 is KGHSH and CDR2 LQKENI. CDR3 in amino acids: CASSPPGQGERPQHF. The CDR3 DNA reads TGTGCCAGCTCACCACCGGGACAGGGGGAGCGGCCCCAGCATTTT.

The chain carries TRBV7-9 and TRBJ1-1; D not certain. The CDR3 has 16 residues. The ends were cut back, 5 bases at V and 1 base at J, with 17 bases in the middle. Germline CDR1 SEHNR, CDR2 FQNEAQ (reference sequence). This CDR3 is CASSPFDSRGNTEAFF. The CDR3 DNA reads as TGTGCCAGCAGCCCGTTTGACTCCCGAGGGAACACTGAAGCTTTCTTT.

The chain employs TRBV30 and TRBJ2-1, with TRBD2 matching 7 bases. Per the germline V gene, CDR1 is GTSNPN and CDR2 is SVGIG (reference sequence). The ends lost 2 bases at V and 2 bases at J; junction bases unmatched: 6. This CDR3 is 15 amino acids long. The DNA of the CDR3 is TGTGCCTGGAGTCGGGTGAGCGGGACCTACAATGAGCAGTTCTTC. Translating it yields CAWSRVSGTYNEQFF.

This clone appeared a single time. The chain uses TRBV10-3 and TRBJ1-2, with D possibly matching TRBD1 (6 bases). Germline V lookup: CDR1 ENHRY, CDR2 SYGVKD. V was pared by 6 bases and J by 4 bases, with 15 bases between. The CDR3 is made up of 14 amino acids. CDR3 DNA: TGTGCCATCAGAACAGGGTCCACGGGCTATGGCTACACCTTC. Protein: CAIRTGSTGYGYTF.

This chain uses TRBV2 with TRBJ1-5; unclear D gene. The CDR3 is made up of 13 amino acids. Germline assignment: CDR1 SNHLY and CDR2 FYNNEI. V was trimmed by 1 base and J by 6 bases, leaving 7 bases between them. CDR3 residues: CASSEGGGQPQHF. The CDR3 nucleotides are TGTGCCAGCAGTGAAGGCGGCGGTCAGCCCCAGCATTTT.

In its sample, this clone was seen a few times. This sequence joins TRBV7-2 and TRBJ2-3, with D possibly matching TRBD2 (5 bases). Trimming shortened V by 2 bases and J by 4 bases, and 13 bases separated the two germline ends. CDR1 and CDR2 from the germline V gene are SGHTA and FQGNSA. The CDR3 is made up of 15 amino acids. The CDR3 DNA reads TGTGCCAGCAGCTTATCTAGAGGGAGAGCAGATACGCAGTATTTT. It yields the protein CASSLSRGRADTQYF. Supplemented by reference TRBV7-2 and TRBJ2-3, the full variable domain reads GAGVSQSPSNKVTEKGKDVELRCDPISGHTALYWYRQSLGQGLEFLIYFQGNSAPDKSGLPSDRFSAERTGGSVSTLTIQRTQQEDSAVYLCASSLSRGRADTQYFGPGTRLTVL.

This clone was found once. The V gene is TRBV5-6, the J gene TRBJ1-1; no reliable D call. This CDR3 is 13 amino acids long. Germline V gives CDR1 SGHDT, CDR2 YYEEEE. Trimming stripped 4 bases from V and 1 base from J, with 8 bases between. The DNA for the CDR3 is TGTGCCAGCAGCCGACGGGGGAACACTGAAGCTTTCTTT. Translating gives CASSRRGNTEAFF.

The J gene is TRBJ2-7, the V gene TRBV5-1, with TRBD2 matching 7 bases. With 4 bases clipped from V and 0 bases from J, the junction kept 7 bases outside the gene matches. The CDR3 covers 15 residues. The V gene's germline CDR1 is SGHRS and CDR2 YFSETQ. The DNA of the CDR3 is TGCGCCAGCAGCATCTCCGGGGGGAGCTCCTACGAGCAGTACTTC. Amino acids: CASSISGGSSYEQYF.

In its sample, this clone was seen a few times. This chain uses TRBV30 with TRBJ1-1, with D possibly matching TRBD1 (6 bases). CDR3 size: 12 residues. V lost 4 bases to trimming and J lost 5 bases, with 11 bases between them. The germline CDR1 and CDR2 sequences are GTSNPN and SVGIG (reference sequence). CDR3 loop: CAWNGGRTEAFF. Here the CDR3 DNA reads TGTGCCTGGAACGGGGGGCGAACTGAAGCTTTCTTT.

A single count supports this clone. The rearrangement uses TRBV30 and TRBJ2-7; D not certain. Germline V gene sequence: CDR1 GTSNPN, CDR2 SVGIG (reference sequence). The CDR3 length is 12 residues. Trimming stripped 2 bases from V and 3 bases from J, with 8 bases between. DNA of the CDR3: TGTGCCTGGAGTCTAGTCCGCTACGAGCAGTACTTC. As protein: CAWSLVRYEQYF.

The V and J genes are TRBV30 and TRBJ1-1, with a possible D match to TRBD1 (6 bases). Trimming shortened V by 0 bases and J by 6 bases, and 11 bases separated the two germline ends. Per the germline V gene, CDR1 is GTSNPN and CDR2 is SVGIG (reference sequence). This CDR3 comprises 13 residues. The CDR3 is CAWSVNRAAEAFF. As DNA, the CDR3 is TGTGCCTGGAGTGTAAACAGGGCGGCTGAAGCTTTCTTT.